The source of this T cell receptor beta chain is a study of T cell responses to AZD1222 COVID-19 vaccine. In this sample, this clone turned up once. Its antigen is unknown. CDR3 length: 15 amino acids. Germline CDR1 LNHDA, CDR2 SQIVND (reference sequence). V lost 4 bases and J lost 2, with 14 bases in between. Study-wide points: Among the donors, most were white British and more were female, and clonal diversity was possibly underestimated. Baseline serostatus was positive in only a handful of AZD1222 recipients.

Clones were read by immunoSEQ multiplex PCR, and TCRdb kept only the in-frame ones, dropping some. The sample holds 40,000 to 60,000 clones, around 80% seen once. The material sequenced was peripheral blood, taken on day 0 of MenACWY control vaccination. V gene TRBV19 combines with J gene TRBJ1-2; maybe TRBD1 (5 bases). The TCR was taken from an adult in good health. The CDR3 DNA reads as TGTGCCAGTAGTACCCCAGCAGGGAGAAACTATGGCTACACCTTC. This codes for CASSTPAGRNYGYTF.